Below, 29 T cell receptor beta chains from the same sample are listed, as sequenced in a study of control samples from healthy donors and cancer patients. Clones were sequenced by immunoSEQ multiplex PCR, and TCRdb holds only the in-frame ones, with some missing. The sample contains approximately 52,000 clones, approximately 95% of which appear only once. The material sequenced was blood. The receptors were gathered from a woman aged 18-35 years in good health.

The rearrangement uses TRBV5-6 and TRBJ1-3; the D gene is possibly TRBD1 (5 bases). With 2 bases removed from V and 8 bases from J, the gap between germline ends came to 17 bases. The V gene's germline CDR1 is SGHDT and CDR2 YYEEEE. The CDR3 has 15 amino acids. Written as DNA, the CDR3 is TGTGCCAGCAGCTTAGCCGGCCAGGGAGGAGACACCATATATTTT. Protein product: CASSLAGQGGDTIYF.

V is TRBV28 and J is TRBJ2-7; maybe TRBD1 (6 bases). The CDR3 covers 14 residues. In germline, CDR1 is MDHEN, CDR2 SYDVKM. Trimming stripped 3 bases from V and 2 bases from J, with 11 bases between. The CDR3 DNA reads as TGTGCCAGCAGTTTTACCCAGGGGACCTACGAGCAGTACTTC. Its translation is CASSFTQGTYEQYF.

This chain uses TRBV11-2 with TRBJ2-5; 9 nucleotides agree with TRBD1. Looked up from germline, CDR1 is SGHAT and CDR2 is FQNNGV. Trimming removed 5 bases from V and 5 bases from J; junction bases left unmatched: 3. The CDR3 length is 13 residues. The CDR3 DNA is TGTGCCAGCAGCAAACAGGGGGCGGAGACCCAGTACTTC. Protein product: CASSKQGAETQYF.

The rearrangement uses TRBV12-3 or TRBV12-4 and TRBJ1-4; D is unclear. Deletions cut 5 bases from V and 6 bases from J, with 7 bases between. There are 12 residues in the CDR3. In DNA form, the CDR3 reads TGTGCCAGCAGTGACCAGGATGAAAAACTGTTTTTT. Translation: CASSDQDEKLFF.

The V gene is TRBV5-1, the J gene TRBJ2-1; D not certain. Per germline, CDR1 SGHRS and CDR2 YFSETQ. CDR3 length equals 13 residues. Trimming left V 6 bases short and J 6 bases short, with 13 bases between. In nucleotides, the CDR3 is TGCGCCAGCATTGCCTCATTGAGCAATGAGCAGTTCTTC. The encoded protein is CASIASLSNEQFF.

V gene TRBV24-1 combines with J gene TRBJ1-1; D is unclear. Trimming took 4 bases from V and 3 from J, leaving 8 bases between them. CDR3 length: 13 residues. Germline V gene sequence: CDR1 KGHDR, CDR2 SFDVKD. CDR3 region: CATSDPGYTEAFF. Here the CDR3 DNA reads TGTGCCACCAGTGACCCTGGGTACACTGAAGCTTTCTTT.

This rearrangement joins TRBV6-1 to TRBJ1-5; no definite D call. V lost 3 bases and J 1 base, leaving 4 bases between the germline ends. From germline, CDR1 is MNHNS and CDR2 SASEGT. The CDR3 consists of 13 residues. The CDR3 sequence: CASSETSNQPQHF. Written as DNA, the CDR3 is TGTGCCAGCAGTGAGACGAGCAATCAGCCCCAGCATTTT.

V usage is TRBV10-1 and J usage is TRBJ2-7, with TRBD1 identical over 12 bases. CDR3 length: 15 residues. From germline, CDR1 is WNHNN and CDR2 SYGVQD (reference sequence). Trimming took 4 bases from V and 2 from J; bases not matched to a gene: 3. This CDR3 is CASSGGQGATYEQYF. CDR3 nucleotides: TGCGCCAGCAGTGGGGGACAGGGGGCGACCTACGAGCAGTACTTC.

This chain connects TRBV2 to TRBJ1-5; possibly TRBD1 for D (5 bases). V gave up 4 bases and J gave up 0 bases, with 13 bases separating them. Per germline, CDR1 SNHLY and CDR2 FYNNEI. The CDR3 is made up of 16 amino acids. The DNA for the CDR3 is TGTGCCAGCAGTGGTCCGCGGGGCCTTAGCAATCAGCCCCAGCATTTT. Protein: CASSGPRGLSNQPQHF. Full variable domain (remainder filled in from reference TRBV2 and TRBJ1-5): EPEVTQTPSHQVTQMGQEVILRCVPISNHLYFYWYRQILGQKVEFLVSFYNNEISEKSEIFDDQFSVERPDGSNFTLKIRSTKLEDSAMYFCASSGPRGLSNQPQHFGDGTRLSIL.

The chain recombines TRBV6-1 with TRBJ1-2; D call uncertain. Trimming shortened V by 1 base and J by 0 bases, and 9 bases separated the two germline ends. This CDR3 has 15 amino acids. Germline CDR1 and CDR2: MNHNS and SASEGT. CDR3 region: CASSEDGGTNYGYTF. CDR3 nucleotides: TGTGCCAGCAGTGAAGACGGCGGAACTAACTATGGCTACACCTTC.

The chain uses TRBV30 and TRBJ2-1, with 12 bases aligning to TRBD2. V lost 2 bases, J lost 8 bases, and 7 bases stayed unmatched. The CDR3 extends over 15 amino acids. CDR1 and CDR2 (germline): GTSNPN, SVGIG (reference sequence). The DNA of the CDR3 is TGTGCCTGGAGTACATCTAGCGGGGGGGCAGATGAGCAGTTCTTC. As protein: CAWSTSSGGADEQFF.

The chain uses TRBV27 and TRBJ1-2; no reliable D call. The CDR3 has 19 residues. Per germline, CDR1 MNHEY and CDR2 SMNVEV (reference sequence). Trimming took off 3 bases at V and 0 bases at J, with 23 bases between the two ends. The CDR3 DNA sequence: TGTGCCAGCAGTTTTTTTGCTGAACCCTCGAATACTTCTAACTATGGCTACACCTTC. Its protein is CASSFFAEPSNTSNYGYTF.

The chain is built from TRBV6-6 and TRBJ1-5, with D hard to call. This CDR3 region has 14 residues. V dropped 8 bases and J dropped 1 base, with 12 bases sitting between them. Germline CDR1 is MNHNY and CDR2 is SVGAGI (reference sequence). The CDR3 coding sequence is TGTGCCAGCGACGATCTTTTAAGCAATCAGCCCCAGCATTTT. It encodes CASDDLLSNQPQHF.

The rearrangement joins TRBV28 to TRBJ2-7, with D perhaps TRBD1 (6 bases). V lost 9 bases, J lost 2 bases, and 17 bases lay in between. CDR1 is MDHEN, CDR2 SYDVKM, per germline. This CDR3 has 14 residues. CDR3 amino acids: CASRLRGPTYEQYF. The CDR3 DNA is TGTGCCAGTCGTCTCAGGGGTCCCACCTACGAGCAGTACTTC.

V gene TRBV6-2 or TRBV6-3 combines with J gene TRBJ1-5, with unresolved D. V was pared by 6 bases and J by 3 bases, with 18 bases between. There are 16 residues in the CDR3. Per the germline V gene, CDR1 is MNHEY and CDR2 is SVGEGT. The CDR3 coding sequence is TGTGCCAGCAGCCCCCTAGACACCGACTTCAATCAGCCCCAGCATTTT. Protein sequence: CASSPLDTDFNQPQHF.

The rearrangement joins TRBV6-5 to TRBJ1-1; unclear D gene. This CDR3 is 13 amino acids long. CDR1 and CDR2 from the germline V gene are MNHEY and SVGAGI. CDR3 in DNA: TGTGCGTCGTATCGGGAAGGGAACACTGAAGCTTTCTTT. This gives the protein CASYREGNTEAFF.

The CDR3 loop reads CASAVGYYTEAFF. Here the CDR3 DNA reads TGTGCCAGCGCCGTCGGATACTACACTGAAGCTTTCTTT. The chain uses TRBV5-4 and TRBJ1-1; D uncertain. Trimming took off 7 bases at V and 3 bases at J, with 13 bases between the two ends. Per the germline V gene, CDR1 is SGHNT and CDR2 is YYREEE (reference sequence). CDR3 size: 13 residues.

The CDR3 nucleotides read TGTGCCAGCAGCCCGACAGGTTTCAAGGAAGCTTTCTTT. Translated, it gives CASSPTGFKEAFF. The chain joins TRBV5-6 to TRBJ1-1; TRBD1 is a possible D gene (6 bases). Trimming took off 4 bases at V and 8 bases at J, with 15 bases between the two ends. Germline V gives CDR1 SGHDT, CDR2 YYEEEE. There are 13 residues in the CDR3.

This chain links TRBV10-3 with TRBJ1-2; D gene unclear. Germline V gene data show CDR1 as ENHRY and CDR2 as SYGVKD. The CDR3 has 14 residues. Trimming removed 0 bases at V and 2 bases at J, with 7 bases between. As DNA, the CDR3 is TGTGCCATCAGTGAGTCGCCCGAAAACTATGGCTACACCTTC. The encoded protein is CAISESPENYGYTF.

The chain joins TRBV11-1 to TRBJ2-1, with D perhaps TRBD2 (6 bases). Trimming removed 1 base at V and 6 bases at J, with 16 bases between. This CDR3 contains 16 residues. Germline V CDR1 and CDR2: SGHAT, FQDESV (reference sequence). The CDR3 loop is CASSLGLETRINEQFF. The CDR3 nucleotides are TGTGCCAGCAGCTTAGGACTTGAGACTAGGATCAATGAGCAGTTCTTC.

The V call is TRBV2, the J call TRBJ2-7; D is perhaps TRBD2 (6 bases). The germline CDR1 and CDR2 sequences are SNHLY and FYNNEI. The CDR3 runs to 14 residues. Trimming left V 6 bases short and J 9 bases short, with 21 bases between. For the CDR3, the DNA is TGTGCCAGCAGCTCCGGGACTCGCACCCTACGGCAGTACTTC. It yields the protein CASSSGTRTLRQYF.

The genes are TRBV3-1 (or the pseudogene TRBV3-2) and TRBJ1-6; unclear D gene. V lost 0 bases to trimming and J lost 9 bases, with 0 bases between them. Germline CDR1 is LGHDT and CDR2 is YNNKEL (reference sequence). The CDR3 spans 11 residues. The CDR3, as DNA: TGTGCCAGCAGCCAAGATTCACCCCTCCACTTT. It yields the protein CASSQDSPLHF.

CDR3 protein: CASSLNSGGGPYEQYF. CDR3 coding DNA: TGCGCCAGCAGCTTGAACTCCGGCGGGGGACCTTACGAGCAGTACTTC. V and J are TRBV5-1 and TRBJ2-7, with 7 bases aligning to TRBD2. The CDR3 has 16 amino acids. Germline V lookup: CDR1 SGHRS, CDR2 YFSETQ. Trimming cost V 1 base and J 4 bases; bases outside gene matches: 11. The full variable domain, its missing parts supplied by reference TRBV5-1 and TRBJ2-7, is KAGVTQTPRYLIKTRGQQVTLSCSPISGHRSVSWYQQTPGQGLQFLFEYFSETQRNKGNFPGRFSGRQFSNSRSEMNVSTLELGDSALYLCASSLNSGGGPYEQYFGPGTRLTVT.

The rearrangement uses TRBV6-5 and TRBJ2-3; D might be TRBD2 (7 bases). The V gene's germline CDR1 is MNHEY and CDR2 SVGAGI. Deletions cut 7 bases from V and 6 bases from J, with 17 bases between. There are 14 residues in the CDR3. CDR3 loop: CASIRGGDSDTQYF. The CDR3 bases are TGTGCCAGCATCCGAGGGGGGGATTCGGATACGCAGTATTTT.

As for this clone: Other DNA sequences in this sample translate to the same CDR3. The gene calls are TRBV7-3 and TRBJ2-2; 8 bases are a match to TRBD2. The CDR3 has 17 amino acids. Germline CDR1 SGHTA, CDR2 FQGTGA. V lost 1 base to trimming and J lost 2 bases; unmatched junction nucleotides: 6. In DNA form, the CDR3 reads TGTGCCAGCAGCTTAAAGGGAACTAGCGGAAACACCGGGGAGCTGTTTTTT. This translates into CASSLKGTSGNTGELFF.

V and J are TRBV28 and TRBJ1-1, with a weak D call TRBD1 (5 bases). The CDR3 sequence is 15 residues long. Trimming stripped 5 bases from V and 1 base from J, with 14 bases between. The germline V gene has CDR1 MDHEN and CDR2 SYDVKM. The CDR3 DNA reads TGTGCCAGCAGTCTTGACAGTTACGCGAACACTGAAGCTTTCTTT. This translates into CASSLDSYANTEAFF. Full variable domain (outside the CDR3, taken from reference TRBV28 and TRBJ1-1): DVKVTQSSRYLVKRTGEKVFLECVQDMDHENMFWYRQDPGLGLRLIYFSYDVKMKEKGDIPEGYSVSREKKERFSLILESASTNQTSMYLCASSLDSYANTEAFFGQGTRLTVV.

The chain uses TRBV28 and TRBJ1-1; D not certain. In germline, CDR1 is MDHEN, CDR2 SYDVKM. CDR3 size: 16 residues. Deletions cut 2 bases from V and 0 bases from J, with 13 bases between. The CDR3 DNA reads as TGTGCCAGCAGTTTAACGCGAGTTTCCATGAACACTGAAGCTTTCTTT. Translation gives CASSLTRVSMNTEAFF.

The chain couples TRBV2 to TRBJ1-3, with 8 bases matching TRBD1. V shed 7 bases, J shed 0 bases, and the junction held 20 bases outside the gene matches. The CDR3 sequence is 20 residues long. In germline, CDR1 is SNHLY, CDR2 FYNNEI. The CDR3 loop is CASNSPGQDRPIISGNTIYF. The CDR3 nucleotides are TGTGCCAGCAACTCCCCGGGACAGGACAGGCCGATTATCTCTGGAAACACCATATATTTT.

The chain uses TRBV5-1 and TRBJ2-7, with TRBD1 matching 10 bases. Unmatched junction bases numbered 4, after V lost 5 bases and J lost 2 bases. The CDR3 has 14 residues. Germline CDR1 SGHRS, CDR2 YFSETQ. This chain's CDR3 is CASSPGTGAYEQYF. In DNA form, the CDR3 reads TGCGCCAGCAGTCCCGGGACAGGGGCCTACGAGCAGTACTTC.